This TCR beta chain originates from a study of blood T cell repertoires in COVID-19. Study-level information: The cDNA or gDNA used as material had been derived from T cells, B-cell-depleted T cells, or PBMCs.

TCRdb's table, derived via immunoSEQ multiplex PCR, lists solely in-frame clones and lacks some. The sample shows roughly 330,000 clones, roughly 88% of them seen only once. This CDR3 is 16 amino acids long. V was trimmed by 4 bases and J by 3 bases, leaving 16 bases between them. CDR1 is SGHTS, CDR2 YDEGEE, per germline. This receptor was identified in a man aged 25-45 years who had recovered from COVID-19. Sequenced material: PBMCs or T cells enriched from blood (not recorded which). The V gene is TRBV5-8, the J gene TRBJ1-4, with a tentative D call TRBD1 (5 bases). The CDR3 DNA is TGTGCCAGCAGCAAAGGCCTTCAGGGTTCTAATGAAAAACTGTTTTTT. This encodes CASSKGLQGSNEKLFF.